A single sample gave rise to the 20 T cell receptor beta chains below, sequenced in a study of blood T cell repertoires in COVID-19. Here immunoSEQ multiplex PCR was the method, and the copy in TCRdb shows in-frame clones only, minus some. There are under 200,000 clones in the sample; roughly 84% occur only once, and roughly 3% lies in the top ten. The sample consisted of peripheral blood. The receptors were sampled from a human donor with acute or convalescent COVID-19. The donor label of this sample is uncertain.

V and J are TRBV7-3 and TRBJ2-5; D unclear. Germline V CDR1 and CDR2: SGHTA, FQGTGA. This CDR3 region has 11 residues. V was clipped by 3 bases and J by 5 bases, with 4 bases between them. CDR3 in amino acids: CASSFLETQYF. Written as DNA, the CDR3 is TGTGCCAGCAGCTTCCTGGAGACCCAGTACTTC.

The chain joins TRBV4-2 to TRBJ2-1; 8 positions agree with TRBD2. The germline V gene encodes CDR1 LGHNA and CDR2 YNFKEQ. V lost 3 bases to trimming and J lost 7 bases; unmatched junction nucleotides: 14. This CDR3 contains 17 residues. The CDR3 DNA follows: TGTGCCAGCAGCCATACCCCCGGGACTAGAAAGGGGAATGAGCAGTTCTTC. Its protein product is CASSHTPGTRKGNEQFF.

This clone has more than one count but fewer than ten. The V call is TRBV21-1, the J call TRBJ1-5; no check of the table's D call, TRBD1, against the DNA was made. TRBV21-1 is reported as a pseudogene. This CDR3 is 15 amino acids long. The CDR3 sequence is CASRGQGVSNQPQHF. The CDR3 DNA follows: TGTGCCAGCAGGGGACAGGGTGTGAGCAATCAGCCCCAGCATTTT.

This clone was detected only a few times. The chain joins TRBV15 to TRBJ1-1; D not certain. The CDR3 runs to 13 residues. Germline V lookup: CDR1 LNHNV, CDR2 YYDKDF (reference sequence). Trimming removed 5 bases from V and 3 bases from J, with 10 bases in between. The chain's CDR3 is CATSVRGDTEAFF. For the CDR3, the DNA is TGTGCCACCAGCGTTCGCGGCGACACTGAAGCTTTCTTT.

The CDR3 DNA reads as TGTGCCAGCAGCACCGAAGGACAAGTCACTGAAGCTTTCTTT. Translated: CASSTEGQVTEAFF. V gene TRBV7-9 combines with J gene TRBJ1-1, with D perhaps matching TRBD1 (5 bases). Germline loops: CDR1 SEHNR, CDR2 FQNEAQ (reference sequence). The V gene lost 5 bases and the J gene lost 4 bases, with 14 bases spanning the gap. The CDR3 consists of 14 residues. Full variable domain (rest looked up from reference TRBV7-9 and TRBJ1-1): DTGVSQNPRHKITKRGQNVTFRCDPISEHNRLYWYRQTLGQGPEFLTYFQNEAQLEKSRLLSDRFSAERPKGSFSTLEIQRTEQGDSAMYLCASSTEGQVTEAFFGQGTRLTVV.

This rearrangement joins TRBV5-6 to TRBJ1-1; D perhaps matches TRBD1 (6 bases). V lost 1 base, J lost 8 bases, and 9 bases lay in between. Germline values: CDR1 SGHDT, CDR2 YYEEEE. The CDR3 is made up of 12 amino acids. The CDR3 DNA is TGTGCCAGCAGCTTGTCCGGGACAGAAGCTTTCTTT. Translating gives CASSLSGTEAFF.

In its sample, this clone was seen a few times. The rearrangement links TRBV5-1 to TRBJ2-3, with 10 bases that match TRBD2. Germline values: CDR1 SGHRS, CDR2 YFSETQ. The CDR3 runs 16 residues. The J segment lost 4 bases and the V segment lost 4 bases, leaving 9 bases of the junction unmatched. The CDR3 nucleotides read TGCGCCAGCAGCGCGTTTACTAGCGGGGAGGCAGATACGCAGTATTTT. This gives the protein CASSAFTSGEADTQYF.

This clone has only one observation. The DNA for the CDR3 is TGCGCCAGCAGCTTGGCGCTCGGGGACACTGAAGCTTTCTTT. Amino acid sequence: CASSLALGDTEAFF. The J gene is TRBJ1-1, the V gene TRBV5-1; D gene uncertain. The CDR3 is 14 residues long. Trimming took 0 bases from V and 3 from J, leaving 9 bases between them. The germline gives CDR1 SGHRS, CDR2 YFSETQ.

The CDR3 sequence: CASRPGKNQPQHF. CDR3 bases: TGTGCCAGCAGGCCGGGGAAGAATCAGCCCCAGCATTTT. The chain is built from TRBV6-6 and TRBJ1-5; D uncertain. The CDR3 extends over 13 amino acids. The germline V gene has CDR1 MNHNY and CDR2 SVGAGI (reference sequence). Deletions cut 6 bases from V and 4 bases from J, with 10 bases between.

The chain has TRBV11-1 and TRBJ2-3, with D possibly matching TRBD1 (6 bases). The CDR3 consists of 16 residues. V shed 5 bases and J shed 2 bases, with 17 bases lying between them. Germline CDR1 reads SGHAT; CDR2 reads FQDESV (reference sequence). The CDR3 region has the DNA TGTGCCAGCAGCCATAATGCTCGACAGGTCACAGATACGCAGTATTTT. As protein: CASSHNARQVTDTQYF.

The rearrangement joins TRBV3-1 (or the pseudogene TRBV3-2) to TRBJ2-1; 12 bases are shared with TRBD2. Germline CDR1 reads LGHDT; CDR2 reads YNNKEL (reference sequence). V trimming: 4 bases; J trimming: 7 bases; junction bases outside the gene matches: 2. The CDR3 contains 14 residues. In DNA form, the CDR3 reads TGTGCCAGCAGCCCGACTAGCGGGGGAAATGAGCAGTTCTTC. Residues: CASSPTSGGNEQFF.

V usage is TRBV14 and J usage is TRBJ2-3; 8 bases agree with TRBD1. The CDR3 covers 13 residues. V trimming: 2 bases; J trimming: 15 bases; junction bases outside the gene matches: 10. Per the germline V gene, CDR1 is SGHDN and CDR2 is FVKESK. The CDR3 sequence: CASSQNTGGPVYF. As DNA, the CDR3 is TGTGCCAGCAGCCAAAATACAGGGGGACCAGTCTATTTT.

The rearrangement joins TRBV25-1 to TRBJ1-4, with D uncertain. CDR1 and CDR2 from the germline V gene are MGHDK and SYGVNS. The CDR3 is 16 amino acids. Trimming took off 5 bases at V and 1 base at J, with 14 bases between the two ends. In nucleotides, the CDR3 is TGTGCCAGCAGTCACAACAGCGGGCTAACTAATGAAAAACTGTTTTTT. Residues: CASSHNSGLTNEKLFF.

J is TRBJ2-1 and V is TRBV29-1; possible D gene TRBD1, 6 bases. V lost 3 bases to trimming and J lost 5 bases, with 8 bases between them. The V gene's germline CDR1 is SQVTM and CDR2 ANQGSEA. The CDR3 spans 12 residues. CDR3 sequence: CSVDRGNNEQFF. The CDR3, as DNA: TGCAGCGTTGACAGGGGAAACAATGAGCAGTTCTTC.

This chain joins TRBV7-6 and TRBJ2-1; the match to TRBD2 covers 9 bases. The V gene's germline CDR1 is SGHVS and CDR2 FNYEAQ. The CDR3 is 21 amino acids. The junction had 20 bases not matched to a gene; V was cut back by 1 base and J by 4 bases. CDR3 in DNA: TGTGCCAGCAGCTTAGATTGGTTTGGGACTAGCTCTTCCCGCTTTTACAATGAGCAGTTCTTC. Its translation: CASSLDWFGTSSSRFYNEQFF.

This sequence joins TRBV19 and TRBJ1-4; 7 bases are a match to TRBD1. V lost 3 bases and J lost 0; bases outside the gene matches: 7. Germline CDR1 and CDR2: LNHDA and SQIVND (reference sequence). The CDR3 extends over 17 amino acids. Here the CDR3 DNA reads TGTGCCAGTAGTATTTTGGGGACAGTTCCAACTAATGAAAAACTGTTTTTT. Translated, it gives CASSILGTVPTNEKLFF.

The rearrangement joins TRBV6-5 to TRBJ1-5; no reliable D call. Germline values: CDR1 MNHEY, CDR2 SVGAGI. The ends were cut back, 6 bases at V and 0 bases at J, with 6 bases in the middle. This CDR3 region has 13 residues. The CDR3 region is CASRAFSNQPQHF. The CDR3 coding sequence is TGTGCCAGCAGAGCCTTTAGCAATCAGCCCCAGCATTTT.

V gene TRBV30 combines with J gene TRBJ1-2; D unresolved. Germline CDR1 is GTSNPN and CDR2 is SVGIG (reference sequence). The ends were cut back, 3 bases at V and 8 bases at J, with 19 bases in the middle. The CDR3 spans 14 residues. The CDR3 spells CAWREGRSEGGYTF. CDR3 nucleotides: TGTGCCTGGAGGGAAGGACGTTCAGAGGGAGGCTACACCTTC.

The chain uses TRBV5-4 and TRBJ2-6, with D uncertain. Deletions cut 3 bases from V and 0 bases from J, with 7 bases between. The CDR3 has 15 amino acids. Per the germline V gene, CDR1 is SGHNT and CDR2 is YYREEE (reference sequence). CDR3 in DNA: TGTGCCAGCAGCTCCGGTAGCTCTGGGGCCAACGTCCTGACTTTC. This codes for CASSSGSSGANVLTF.

V is TRBV30 and J is TRBJ2-7, with 10 bases aligning to TRBD2. The CDR3 covers 16 residues. V shed 2 bases and J 5 bases; nucleotides not matched to a gene: 12. Per germline, CDR1 GTSNPN and CDR2 SVGIG (reference sequence). This CDR3 reads CAWSLTLAGEFDEQYF. In DNA form, the CDR3 reads TGTGCCTGGAGTCTAACCCTAGCGGGAGAGTTTGACGAGCAGTACTTC.